These 22 T cell receptor beta chains were all obtained from the same sample, sequenced in a study of T cells in Graves' hyperthyroidism and ophthalmopathy (dated by TCRdb to between 2019 and 2020). The protocol used for the library was multiplex PCR. Instrument used: Illumina HiSeq 2000. TCR beta CDR3 regions were amplified from RNA transcripts. The TCR CDR3 was subjected to a first round of RT-PCR using the HTBI primer set and the Qiagen OneStep RT-PCR kit. TCRdb trimmed the raw reads at Q25, called clones with MiXCR and kept productive beta chains. Rows merge per CDR3 protein into single entries with the most common DNA and genes. The sample table contains 80,000 to 100,000 distinct CDR3 sequences; only one count was recorded for roughly 40% of them. The ten largest account for around 9.6% of the sample. The source material was peripheral blood or thyroid tissue (not recorded which). The source of these receptors is a woman aged 30 to 39 with Graves' hyperthyroidism.

This clonotype was detected ten times or more. The chain joins TRBV19 to TRBJ1-5; 7 bases align to TRBD1. CDR1 LNHDA and CDR2 SQIVND come from the germline V gene (reference sequence). Unmatched junction bases numbered 4, after V lost 3 bases and J lost 2 bases. The CDR3 is 15 residues long. CDR3 in amino acids: CASSIYGTGNQPQHF. Written as DNA, the CDR3 is TGTGCCAGTAGTATTTACGGGACAGGCAATCAGCCCCAGCATTTT.

This clonotype appeared many times. The CDR3 here is CASTRTASGIAGELFF. In nucleotides, the CDR3 is TGTGCCAGCACCCGAACGGCTAGCGGGATAGCCGGGGAGCTGTTTTTT. The J gene is TRBJ2-2, the V gene TRBV6-5, with TRBD2 matching 9 bases. Germline V gene sequence: CDR1 MNHEY, CDR2 SVGAGI. V shed 7 bases and J 6 bases; nucleotides not matched to a gene: 12. The CDR3 runs to 16 residues.

In the case of this clonotype: No conserved phenylalanine or tryptophan ends this CDR3, so it is likely a read error. It is unclear where the CDR3 begins or ends on the DNA, so no DNA is shown, and the CDR3 is as TCRdb lists it. The rearrangement links TRBV6-1 to TRBJ2-2. CDR1 is MNHNS and CDR2 is SASEGT in the germline V gene. Counting both end residues, the CDR3 totals 14 amino acids. This CDR3 is CASSEYGNTGELCA.

The chain is built from TRBV15 and TRBJ1-5, with D tentatively TRBD1 (5 bases). Germline V CDR1 and CDR2: LNHNV, YYDKDF (reference sequence). The V and J ends lost 0 bases and 1 base respectively, with 13 bases between them. The CDR3 consists of 17 residues. The CDR3 DNA reads as TGTGCCACCAGCAGAGATCGTGGGGGAGGGAGCAATCAGCCCCAGCATTTT. This codes for CATSRDRGGGSNQPQHF.

As for this clonotype: This may arise from a read error, as a much more abundant clone is one base away. This chain uses TRBV9 with TRBJ1-5; perhaps TRBD1 as D (5 bases). Germline V gene lookup returns CDR1 SGDLS and CDR2 YYNGEE. The CDR3 is made up of 16 amino acids. The CDR3 protein is CASSQPRRGINQPQHF. CDR3 in DNA: TGCGCCAGCAGCCAACCGCGACGGGGGATCAATCAGCCCCAGCATTTT.

This clonotype was found once. One junction end disagrees with the germline gene, perhaps due to a read error. The chain uses TRBV5-6 and TRBJ2-5; D assignment may be TRBD1 or TRBD2 (5 bases each). CDR3 length equals 13 residues. CDR1 SGHDT and CDR2 YYEEEE come from the germline V gene. CDR3 amino acids: CASRRTGTPPVHF. The CDR3 DNA reads TGTGCCAGCAGGAGGACCGGGACCCCCCCAGTCCACTTC.

The chain has TRBV7-2 and TRBJ1-5; tentatively, D is TRBD1 (6 bases). V lost 6 bases and J lost 9, with 18 bases in between. The CDR3 extends over 14 amino acids. Germline CDR1 is SGHTA and CDR2 is FQGNSA. CDR3 sequence reads: CASRPGGGAGPQHF. CDR3 nucleotides: TGTGCCAGCAGACCGGGGGGGGGGGCTGGGCCCCAGCATTTT.

Many counts were recorded for this clonotype. The rearrangement joins TRBV12-3 or TRBV12-4 to TRBJ2-2; D unresolved. V lost 3 bases, J lost 3 bases, and 5 bases lay in between. The CDR3 is 13 amino acids. The CDR3 sequence: CASSLLHTGELFF. The DNA of the CDR3 is TGTGCCAGCAGTTTGTTGCACACCGGGGAGCTGTTTTTT.

Concerning this clonotype itself: A much more abundant neighbour one base away suggests this may be a read error. The V call is TRBV2, the J call TRBJ2-2; D possibly corresponds to TRBD2 (5 bases). CDR1 and CDR2 (germline): SNHLY, FYNNEI. The CDR3 covers 16 residues. CDR3 in amino acids: CASSLRNAPNTGELLF. The CDR3 DNA is TGTGCCAGCAGCTTACGGAACGCTCCGAACACCGGGGAGCTGCTTTTT.

This clonotype occurred many times. The chain recombines TRBV10-3 with TRBJ2-6; no definite D call. Trimming cost V 4 bases and J 4 bases, with 14 bases left between them. There are 16 residues in the CDR3. Looked up from germline, CDR1 is ENHRY and CDR2 is SYGVKD. CDR3 in amino acids: CAISGQYAAGANVLTF. The DNA for the CDR3 is TGTGCCATCAGTGGGCAATATGCTGCCGGGGCCAACGTCCTGACTTTC.

This clonotype occurred many times. V gene TRBV7-9 combines with J gene TRBJ2-2, with 10 bases identical to TRBD1. V trimming: 4 bases; J trimming: 7 bases; junction bases outside the gene matches: 6. From germline, CDR1 is SEHNR and CDR2 FQNEAQ (reference sequence). This CDR3 is 15 amino acids long. This CDR3 reads CASSSGQGPVGELFF. In DNA form, the CDR3 reads TGTGCCAGCAGCTCGGGACAGGGGCCTGTCGGGGAGCTGTTTTTT.

With regard to this clonotype: With a much larger clone just one base away, this may be a read error. V gene TRBV7-9 combines with J gene TRBJ1-5; 9 bases agree with TRBD1. The CDR3 covers 13 residues. In germline, CDR1 is SEHNR, CDR2 FQNEAQ (reference sequence). The CDR3 nucleotides read TGTGCCAGCAGCCGGGGACAGGGTCAGCCCCTGCATTTT. It yields the protein CASSRGQGQPLHF.

Ten or more counts support this clonotype. This chain connects TRBV15 to TRBJ2-5; TRBD1 is a possible D gene (6 bases). Deletions cut 0 bases from V and 4 bases from J, with 12 bases between. Germline V gene sequence: CDR1 LNHNV, CDR2 YYDKDF (reference sequence). The CDR3 sequence is 15 residues long. As DNA, the CDR3 is TGTGCCACCAGCAGAGACAGGGGAGTCGGAGAGACCCAGTACTTC. This gives the protein CATSRDRGVGETQYF.

The V gene is TRBV5-1, the J gene TRBJ2-7; D ambiguous. CDR1 is SGHRS, CDR2 YFSETQ, per germline. Trimming pared 2 bases from V and 3 bases from J, leaving 21 bases between. The CDR3 runs to 17 residues. CDR3 residues: CASSLSSVDGFNYEQYF. As DNA, the CDR3 is TGCGCCAGCAGCTTATCCTCCGTCGACGGGTTTAACTACGAGCAGTACTTC.

This clonotype occurred once. The rearrangement links TRBV7-6 to TRBJ2-7; 7 bases map to TRBD1. CDR3 length: 14 amino acids. CDR1 is SGHVS and CDR2 is FNYEAQ in the germline V gene. V shed 4 bases and J 2 bases; nucleotides not matched to a gene: 5. The chain's CDR3 is CASSSPGTAYEQYF. Here the CDR3 DNA reads TGTGCCAGCAGCTCGCCCGGGACAGCCTACGAGCAGTACTTC.

This clonotype was found a few times. The CDR3 nucleotides read TGTGCCTGGACCCCCCTCGGGGGGAATCAGCCCCAGCATTTT. Amino acids: CAWTPLGGNQPQHF. The rearrangement joins TRBV30 to TRBJ1-5; D may be TRBD1 (5 bases). CDR3 length: 14 amino acids. Per germline, CDR1 GTSNPN and CDR2 SVGIG (reference sequence). Trimming cost V 4 bases and J 4 bases, with 14 bases left between them.

The J gene is TRBJ1-4, the V gene TRBV6-6; D call uncertain. CDR1 is MNHNY, CDR2 SVGAGI, per germline (reference sequence). The germline V and J ends were trimmed by 5 bases and 7 bases, with 14 bases remaining between them. This CDR3 region has 14 residues. In DNA, the CDR3 is TGTGCCAGCAGTGTTGACGGTCTTCTTGAAAAACTGTTTTTT. Protein product: CASSVDGLLEKLFF.

This clonotype appeared many times. This chain joins TRBV20-1 and TRBJ2-5; D unresolved. The CDR3 covers 13 residues. Trimming took 4 bases from V and 5 from J, leaving 14 bases between them. Germline CDR1 and CDR2: DFQATT and SNEGSKA (reference sequence). In DNA form, the CDR3 reads TGCAGTGCTAACCGACAAATTGGGGAGACCCAGTACTTC. Translated, it gives CSANRQIGETQYF.

The sample holds many counts of this clonotype. V and J are TRBV30 and TRBJ1-1; D not certain. V lost 5 bases and J lost 6, with 10 bases in between. The CDR3 is made up of 11 amino acids. The germline V gene encodes CDR1 GTSNPN and CDR2 SVGIG (reference sequence). The CDR3 sequence is CAWRGRAEAFF. CDR3 nucleotide sequence: TGTGCCTGGCGAGGTAGGGCTGAAGCTTTCTTT.

This clonotype was seen ten or more times. This clone may be a read error of a much larger clone one base away. The rearrangement joins TRBV9 to TRBJ1-2; D is uncertain. From germline, CDR1 is SGDLS and CDR2 YYNGEE. The CDR3 extends over 12 amino acids. V shed 0 bases and J shed 12 bases, with 12 bases lying between them. The CDR3 spells CASSVEGSGHTF. DNA for the CDR3: TGTGCCAGCAGCGTAGAGGGATCGGGCCACACCTTC.

V and J are TRBV15 and TRBJ1-5; a possible D gene is TRBD1 (5 bases). The CDR3 contains 14 residues. The ends were cut back, 3 bases at V and 6 bases at J, with 12 bases in the middle. CDR1 is LNHNV, CDR2 YYDKDF, per germline (reference sequence). CDR3 sequence (DNA): TGTGCCACCAGCAGCCGTGAGGGGAGTCAGCCCCAGCATTTT. It yields the protein CATSSREGSQPQHF.

This clonotype was seen many times. The chain carries TRBV4-2 and TRBJ2-7; 13 bases match TRBD2. Trimming cost V 0 bases and J 6 bases; bases outside gene matches: 14. Germline V lookup: CDR1 LGHNA, CDR2 YNFKEQ. The CDR3 has 19 amino acids. The CDR3 protein is CASSQDSLGLAGVPLEQYF. CDR3 sequence (DNA): TGTGCCAGCAGCCAAGATAGCCTAGGACTAGCGGGAGTACCCCTCGAGCAGTACTTC.